This T cell receptor (beta chain) was obtained from a study of identifying expanded T cells in peripheral blood. Study observations and caveats: Clone count variance between approximately two-week samples rose with total template count. About 1.2 clones differed between technical replicates, versus about 17 and 20 over time.

CDR3 size: 16 residues. Losses at the gene ends were 4 bases for V and 4 bases for J; bases not matched to a gene: 11. Germline V CDR1 and CDR2: SGHKS, YYEKEE (reference sequence). As for this clone: Its target is not known.

The data were produced by immunoSEQ multiplex PCR, yet TCRdb's version contains in-frame clones alone and is incomplete. The table records about 47,000 clones, roughly 82% of them present only once. The V call is TRBV5-5, the J call TRBJ2-3; 8 bases are shared with TRBD2. The clonotype comes from a person aged 18 to 70 in good health. Input material: blood. The CDR3, as DNA: TGTGCCAGCAGCGGCGATGGCGGGGGGCCACCAGATACGCAGTATTTT. Translation gives CASSGDGGGPPDTQYF.